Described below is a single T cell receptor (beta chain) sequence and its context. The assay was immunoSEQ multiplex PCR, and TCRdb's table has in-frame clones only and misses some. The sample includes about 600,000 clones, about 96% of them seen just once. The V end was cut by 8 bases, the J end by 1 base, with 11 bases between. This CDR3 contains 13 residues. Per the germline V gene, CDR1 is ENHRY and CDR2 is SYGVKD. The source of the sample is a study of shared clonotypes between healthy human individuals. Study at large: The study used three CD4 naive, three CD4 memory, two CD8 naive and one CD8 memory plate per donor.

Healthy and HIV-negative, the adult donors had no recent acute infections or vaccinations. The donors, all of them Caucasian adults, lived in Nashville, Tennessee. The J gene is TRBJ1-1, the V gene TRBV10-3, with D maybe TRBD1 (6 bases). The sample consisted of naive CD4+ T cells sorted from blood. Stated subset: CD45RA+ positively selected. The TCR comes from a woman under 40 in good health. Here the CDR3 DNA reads TGTGCCATCGGTGGGACACAGAACACTGAAGCTTTCTTT. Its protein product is CAIGGTQNTEAFF.